This T cell receptor (beta chain) was found in a study of T cell responses to AZD1222 COVID-19 vaccine. The ends were cut back, 0 bases at V and 6 bases at J, with 6 bases in the middle. Germline V lookup: CDR1 LGHNA, CDR2 YSLEER. This CDR3 contains 13 residues. Clones were sequenced by immunoSEQ multiplex PCR, and TCRdb holds only the in-frame ones, with some missing. The table has roughly 150,000 clones, roughly 91% seen once; the top ten hold 9.1%. The TCR originated in an adult in good health. This specimen consisted of peripheral blood, obtained on day 0 of AZD1222 vaccination. The chain uses TRBV4-3 and TRBJ1-3; D remains ambiguous. The CDR3 reads CASSQDPINTIYF. CDR3 nucleotide sequence: TGCGCCAGCAGCCAAGACCCGATAAACACCATATATTTT.